This T cell receptor beta chain originates from a study of early T cells in non-severe SARS-CoV-2 infection. Looking at the study overall: Sequencing input comprised bulk RNA from unsorted whole blood; chain pairing was not available.

This clonotype was recorded at least ten times. Its matching antigen is unknown. As part of library construction, unique molecular identifiers were attached to individual cDNA molecules. MiXCR was run by TCRdb on the 5' RACE reads, yielding one entry per CDR3 protein. This sample has approximately 83,000 distinct CDR3 sequences, with about an eighth found just once. CDR3 size: 17 residues. With V trimmed by 4 bases and J by 8 bases, 16 bases remained unmatched. CDR1 is SGHTA, CDR2 FQGTGA, per germline. Points from the study as a whole: Matching results from VDJdb favored anti-spike CD8 responses, leaving private and CD4 specificities undetected.

The origin of this receptor is an adult who was a healthcare worker with PCR-confirmed SARS-CoV-2 infection or an uninfected control (not recorded which). The gene calls are TRBV7-3 and TRBJ1-2, with 10 bases identical to TRBD1. Sample: whole blood. CDR3: CASSSSRDRGFLEGYTF. CDR3 DNA sequence: TGTGCCAGCAGCTCCTCCCGGGACAGGGGATTTTTAGAAGGCTACACCTTC. Filled out from reference TRBV7-3 and TRBJ1-2, the complete variable domain reads GAGVSQTPSNKVTEKGKYVELRCDPISGHTALYWYRQSLGQGPEFLIYFQGTGAADDSGLPNDRFFAVRPEGSVSTLKIQRTERGDSAVYLCASSSSRDRGFLEGYTFGSGTRLTVV.